These 5 T cell receptor beta chains share one sample of origin, sequenced in a study of cytomegalovirus exposure and HLA in healthy donors. Primers for the PCR totalled 60 Vbeta and 13 Jbeta. Profiled with immunoSEQ multiplex PCR; TCRdb holds only in-frame clones, not every one. The data contain roughly 98,000 clones, around 62% of them seen just once; the ten biggest clones take up around 5.5%. The material sequenced was PBMCs. These receptors all come from a woman aged 25 to 45 in good health and CMV-seropositive.

This clone has more than one count but fewer than ten. V is TRBV6-1 and J is TRBJ1-2, with D unresolved. Germline V CDR1 and CDR2: MNHNS, SASEGT. The CDR3 is 13 amino acids. The V end was cut by 3 bases, the J end by 1 base, with 6 bases between. CDR3 sequence: CASSDTDNYGYTF. The CDR3 DNA reads as TGTGCCAGCAGTGATACAGATAACTATGGCTACACCTTC.

The rearrangement joins TRBV19 to TRBJ1-5, with 7 nucleotides matching TRBD1. Per germline, CDR1 LNHDA and CDR2 SQIVND (reference sequence). CDR3 length: 16 residues. V was pared by 7 bases and J by 6 bases, with 15 bases of the junction left unmatched. CDR3: CASTPEAGTGVQPQHF. CDR3 in DNA: TGTGCCAGTACCCCAGAGGCTGGAACAGGGGTTCAGCCCCAGCATTTT.

The chain is built from TRBV28 and TRBJ2-3; 9 nucleotides line up with TRBD1. CDR1 and CDR2 (germline): MDHEN, SYDVKM. Germline trimming cut 2 bases from V and 6 bases from J; bases unmatched to any gene: 6. This CDR3 spans 15 amino acids. CDR3 DNA sequence: TGTGCCAGCAGTTTAGGACAGGGGAAGGTGGATACGCAGTATTTT. Its translation is CASSLGQGKVDTQYF.

This clone was counted a few times. The chain has TRBV29-1 and TRBJ1-4; 7 bases agree with TRBD1. J gave up 7 bases and V 8 bases, and 7 bases lay outside the gene matches. CDR1 SQVTM and CDR2 ANQGSEA come from the germline V gene. This CDR3 is 12 amino acids long. CDR3 region: CSLRDRGEKLFF. CDR3 sequence (DNA): TGCAGCCTCCGGGACAGAGGTGAAAAACTGTTTTTT.

This clone came up once. The J gene is TRBJ2-1, the V gene TRBV5-1; tentatively, D is TRBD2 (5 bases). Trimming cost V 2 bases and J 6 bases, with 9 bases left between them. Germline CDR1 reads SGHRS; CDR2 reads YFSETQ. The CDR3 contains 13 residues. The CDR3, as DNA: TGCGCCAGCAGCTTTGAGCGGATCAATGAGCAGTTCTTC. Encoded protein: CASSFERINEQFF. Based on the CDR3 plus reference TRBV5-1 and TRBJ2-1, the full variable domain is KAGVTQTPRYLIKTRGQQVTLSCSPISGHRSVSWYQQTPGQGLQFLFEYFSETQRNKGNFPGRFSGRQFSNSRSEMNVSTLELGDSALYLCASSFERINEQFFGPGTRLTVL.